The clone carrying this T cell receptor (beta chain) was observed at least ten times. This entry belongs to a study of T cell repertoires in cytomegalovirus infection. The CDR3 sequence is 17 residues long. The V and J ends lost 3 bases and 1 base, in that order; junction bases with no gene match: 4. The germline CDR1 and CDR2 sequences are KGHDR and SFDVKD. One entry per CDR3 protein results from TCRdb running MiXCR on the reads. The sample consists of 490,000 or so distinct CDR3 sequences, about 11% of them appearing once. V usage is TRBV24-1 and J usage is TRBJ2-2; TRBD1 matches 10 bases. What was sequenced was PBMCs. This receptor was obtained from a human donor in good health (CMV status not recorded). Some clones in this sample may be carry-over from other donors' samples. The CDR3: CATSDGRDRGNTGELFF. CDR3 sequence (DNA): TGTGCCACCAGTGATGGCCGGGACAGGGGGAACACCGGGGAGCTGTTTTTT.